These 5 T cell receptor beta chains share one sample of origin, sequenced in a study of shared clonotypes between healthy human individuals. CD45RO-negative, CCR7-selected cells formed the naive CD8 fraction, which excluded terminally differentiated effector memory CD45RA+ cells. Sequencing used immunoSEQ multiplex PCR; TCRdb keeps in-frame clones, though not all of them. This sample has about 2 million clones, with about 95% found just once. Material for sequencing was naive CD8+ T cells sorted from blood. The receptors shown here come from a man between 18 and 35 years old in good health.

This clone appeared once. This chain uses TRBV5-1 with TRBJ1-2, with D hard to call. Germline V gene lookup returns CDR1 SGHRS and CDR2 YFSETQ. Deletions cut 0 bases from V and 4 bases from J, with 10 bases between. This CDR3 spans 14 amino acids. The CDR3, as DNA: TGCGCCAGCAGCTTGGGCCAGGAGTTCTATGGCTACACCTTC. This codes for CASSLGQEFYGYTF.

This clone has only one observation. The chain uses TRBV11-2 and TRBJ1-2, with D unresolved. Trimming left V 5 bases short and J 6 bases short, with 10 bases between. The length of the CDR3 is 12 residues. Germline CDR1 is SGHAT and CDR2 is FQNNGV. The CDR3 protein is CASSPPTDGYTF. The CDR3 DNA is TGTGCCAGCAGCCCGCCTACGGATGGCTACACCTTC.

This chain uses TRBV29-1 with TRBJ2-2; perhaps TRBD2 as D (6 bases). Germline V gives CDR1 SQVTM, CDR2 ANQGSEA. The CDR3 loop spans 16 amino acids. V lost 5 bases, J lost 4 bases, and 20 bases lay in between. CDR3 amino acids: CSVLGLPDSRTGELFF. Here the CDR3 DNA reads TGCAGCGTTTTGGGACTGCCTGATAGTCGCACCGGGGAGCTGTTTTTT.

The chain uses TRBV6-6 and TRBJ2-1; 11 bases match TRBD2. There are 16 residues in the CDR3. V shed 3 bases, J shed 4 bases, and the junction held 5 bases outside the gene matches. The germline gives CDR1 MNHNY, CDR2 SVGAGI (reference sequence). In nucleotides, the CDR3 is TGTGCCAGCAGTTATCACCCTAGCGGGGGGTACAATGAGCAGTTCTTC. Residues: CASSYHPSGGYNEQFF.

CDR3 nucleotides: TGTGCCAGCAGCGGGAGTGGGACTGCGGGGACAGATACGCAGTATTTT. This translates into CASSGSGTAGTDTQYF. The chain recombines TRBV9 with TRBJ2-3; tentative D call: TRBD2 (6 bases). V was pared by 3 bases and J by 3 bases, with 17 bases between. CDR3 length: 16 amino acids. The germline gives CDR1 SGDLS, CDR2 YYNGEE.